This T cell receptor beta chain derives from a study of chemoradiotherapy in HPV16-positive cancers (dated by TCRdb to 2022 to 2024). With regard to the full study: Candidate HPV-specific T-cell clones and common TCR motifs were defined by functional T-cell assays performed on cells from a couple of HPV16-positive patients. Whether T-cell immunity against the HPV oncoproteins E6 and E7 changes during chemoradiotherapy and whether survival is affected by this immunity were examined in the study. The candidate HPV-specific TCRs and motifs were subsequently tracked in TCR repertoires obtained from 90 or so patients with HPV-related cancers.

Repertoires were sampled repeatedly over the course of chemoradiotherapy, so clonal expansion could be followed in the tumor microenvironment. Concerning this clone itself: Its antigen is still unknown. No much larger clone is present one base from it, and per-base qualities are unavailable.

V gives up 5 bases and J gives up 1 base, and the segment between their germline ends measures 4 bases. Sequences SGHVS (CDR1) and FNYEAQ (CDR2) are obtained from the germline V gene. Counted from cysteine to phenylalanine, this CDR3 has 12 amino acids. The only DNA kept is the CDR3, 36 bases in frame from the first base. Library preparation was by the immunoSEQ multiplex PCR assay. Here the immuneACCESS table is served through TCRdb, limited to in-frame sequences with V and J called. Missing clones are a known gap in these copies; in checked studies unresolved V genes cover under half, and the rest lacks a known reason. The sample contains 1,500 to 2,000 clones, 73% of them found a single time. More than 15% of the sample belongs to the ten largest clones. Study-wide findings and limitations: Among HPV16-positive patients, expansion of HPV-responsive T cells during chemoradiotherapy was associated with better recurrence-free survival. The functional definition of HPV-specific T cells was derived from only a couple of HPV16-positive patients, and the survival association was reported for HPV16-positive patients. Expansion of candidate HPV-specific clones and E7-related TCR motifs was observed in the tumor microenvironment during treatment, whereas no such expansion was observed for non-HPV-specific T cells.

Here the sequenced sample was tumor tissue, taken from a patient who underwent chemoradiotherapy. The sequence came from a human donor with HPV-associated anogenital cancer. Recombination connected TRBV7-6 to TRBJ2-3; the D gene is unclear. The nucleotides read TGTGCCAGCAGCCCCCGCACAGATACGCAGTATTTT. This encodes CASSPRTDTQYF.